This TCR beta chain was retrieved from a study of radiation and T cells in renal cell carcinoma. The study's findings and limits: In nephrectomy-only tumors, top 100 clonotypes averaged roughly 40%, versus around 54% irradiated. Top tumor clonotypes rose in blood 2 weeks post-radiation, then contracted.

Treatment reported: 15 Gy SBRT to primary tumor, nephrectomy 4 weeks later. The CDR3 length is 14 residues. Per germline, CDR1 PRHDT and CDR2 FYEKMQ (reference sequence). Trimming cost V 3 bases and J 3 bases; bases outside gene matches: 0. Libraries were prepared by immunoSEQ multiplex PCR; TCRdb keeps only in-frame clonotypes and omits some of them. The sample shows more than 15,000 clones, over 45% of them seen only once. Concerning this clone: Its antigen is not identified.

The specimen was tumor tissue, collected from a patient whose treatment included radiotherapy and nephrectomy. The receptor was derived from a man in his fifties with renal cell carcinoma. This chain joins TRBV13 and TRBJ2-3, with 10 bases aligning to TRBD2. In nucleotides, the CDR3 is TGTGCCAGCAGCTTTAGCGGGAGGACAGATACGCAGTATTTT. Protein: CASSFSGRTDTQYF.